The 8 T cell receptor beta chains below come from one sample, sequenced in a study of robustness of blood B and T cell sequencing. The template for TCR beta quantification was mRNA, not genomic DNA. The cDNA carried a universal priming site added by a 5' template-switch oligo. A 12-nucleotide random UMI in the template-switch oligo labeled every cDNA molecule. TCRdb re-called the PCR reads through MiXCR, storing one row per CDR3 protein. The sample has approximately 1,400 distinct CDR3 sequences, 67% seen once. Sample: peripheral blood. The receptors were gathered from a human donor in good health.

The chain couples TRBV14 to TRBJ2-1; 7 nucleotides agree with TRBD1. Germline-derived CDR1 and CDR2 are SGHDN and FVKESK. This CDR3 spans 14 amino acids. V gave up 2 bases and J gave up 7 bases; unmatched junction bases: 5. This CDR3 reads CASSQRQGDNEQFF. CDR3 coding DNA: TGTGCCAGCAGCCAACGGCAGGGGGATAATGAGCAGTTCTTC. Full variable domain (outside the CDR3, taken from reference TRBV14 and TRBJ2-1): EAGVTQFPSHSVIEKGQTVTLRCDPISGHDNLYWYRRVMGKEIKFLLHFVKESKQDESGMPNNRFLAERTGGTYSTLKVQPAELEDSGVYFCASSQRQGDNEQFFGPGTRLTVL.

This clonotype turned up a few times. The genes are TRBV6-2 or TRBV6-3 and TRBJ2-3; the match to TRBD1 covers 7 bases. CDR3 length: 15 residues. The germline CDR1 and CDR2 sequences are MNHEY and SVGEGT. After removal of 2 bases from V and 6 bases from J, the junction contained 8 bases not matched to a gene. CDR3 DNA sequence: TGTGCCAGCAGTTACAGGAACAGGGGCCCGGATACGCAGTATTTT. It translates to CASSYRNRGPDTQYF.

This clonotype was picked up a small number of times. The chain employs TRBV5-5 and TRBJ2-1, with unresolved D. Trimming took 4 bases from V and 4 from J, leaving 9 bases between them. Germline CDR1 reads SGHKS; CDR2 reads YYEKEE (reference sequence). This CDR3 is built from 13 residues. This CDR3 reads CASSPRGYNEQFF. For the CDR3, the DNA is TGTGCCAGCAGCCCCCGCGGTTACAATGAGCAGTTCTTC.

CDR3 nucleotides: TGTGCCAGCAGTGACGGGACAGGCACAGATACGCAGTATTTT. It is translated as CASSDGTGTDTQYF. The chain joins TRBV6-4 to TRBJ2-3; 7 bases agree with TRBD1. The CDR3 runs 14 residues. Per germline, CDR1 MRHNA and CDR2 SNTAGT. With 2 bases clipped from V and 1 base from J, the junction kept 0 bases outside the gene matches.

V usage is TRBV13 and J usage is TRBJ2-5; D is unresolved. Looked up from germline, CDR1 is PRHDT and CDR2 is FYEKMQ (reference sequence). The CDR3 extends over 13 amino acids. Trimming stripped 5 bases from V and 2 bases from J, with 9 bases between. CDR3 region: CASSKMKQETQYF. CDR3 coding DNA: TGTGCCAGCAGCAAGATGAAACAAGAGACCCAGTACTTC.

This clonotype qualifies as large. The gene calls are TRBV5-4 and TRBJ1-1; D call uncertain. CDR3 size: 14 residues. The germline gives CDR1 SGHNT, CDR2 YYREEE (reference sequence). Trimming shortened V by 3 bases and J by 7 bases, and 16 bases separated the two germline ends. In DNA form, the CDR3 reads TGTGCCAGCAGCTCTTTCGCCGTGGGCGGTGAAGCTTTCTTT. This sequence encodes CASSSFAVGGEAFF. Combining the CDR3 with reference TRBV5-4 and TRBJ1-1 gives the whole variable domain ETGVTQSPTHLIKTRGQQVTLRCSSQSGHNTVSWYQQALGQGPQFIFQYYREEENGRGNFPPRFSGLQFPNYSSELNVNALELDDSALYLCASSSFAVGGEAFFGQGTRLTVV.

The V gene is TRBV9, the J gene TRBJ2-7; D unclear. Trimming pared 4 bases from V and 2 bases from J, leaving 13 bases between. Germline lookup yields CDR1 SGDLS and CDR2 YYNGEE. The CDR3 loop spans 14 amino acids. The CDR3 region is CASSPRVTAYEQYF. The CDR3 nucleotides read TGTGCCAGCAGCCCTAGAGTCACGGCCTACGAGCAGTACTTC.

This clonotype appeared a single time. The rearrangement links TRBV15 to TRBJ2-7; D not certain. V was cut by 0 bases and J by 3 bases, with 6 bases left in between. The CDR3 length is 13 residues. The germline CDR1 and CDR2 sequences are LNHNV and YYDKDF (reference sequence). The CDR3 spells CATSRDSGYEQYF. In DNA, the CDR3 is TGTGCCACCAGCAGAGATTCGGGCTACGAGCAGTACTTC.